This T cell receptor beta chain was sequenced in a study of lymphopenia after photon versus proton radiotherapy. This CDR3 is built from 15 residues. Losses at the gene ends were 4 bases for V and 4 bases for J; bases not matched to a gene: 7. The V gene's germline CDR1 is MNHNY and CDR2 SVGAGI (reference sequence). Some clones are missing from TCRdb's copy, which holds only in-frame ones; the method was immunoSEQ multiplex PCR. This repertoire shows approximately 30,000 clones, over 75% found once; its top ten account for roughly a third. This TCR came from a middle-aged man with gastric cancer. V is TRBV6-6 and J is TRBJ2-1; the match to TRBD1 covers 7 bases. This specimen consisted of peripheral blood, obtained from a patient treated with photon-based radiotherapy. The CDR3 DNA reads TGTGCCAGCAGTTTGGAGACAGGGTTATACAATGAGCAGTTCTTC. It specifies CASSLETGLYNEQFF.